This record concerns one T cell receptor beta chain sequence. The data originate from a study of blood T cell repertoires in COVID-19. About the study: Sites in the United States, Italy and Spain provided acute and convalescent COVID-19 samples. Sources were T cells, B-cell-depleted T cells, or PBMCs; the material itself was cDNA or gDNA.

Authors' processing steps: Reference gene primer amplification gave estimated nucleated cell counts. Some clones are missing from TCRdb's copy, which holds only in-frame ones; the method was immunoSEQ multiplex PCR. V and J calls and clone size are those listed in that table; D and trimming were worked out from the DNA. The profile shows about 40,000 clones, almost 80% of them singletons. V was shortened by 7 bases and J by 4 bases, with 13 bases between the two germline ends. Per germline, CDR1 LNHDA and CDR2 SQIVND (reference sequence). The CDR3 is 13 amino acids. The genes are TRBV19 and TRBJ1-1; D not resolved. The origin of this receptor is an elderly woman with acute or convalescent COVID-19. Sample: peripheral blood. The CDR3 coding sequence is TGTGCCAGTATCCGGCGGTTGAGCACTGAAGCTTTCTTT. This gives the protein CASIRRLSTEAFF.